Below, 11 T cell receptor beta chains from the same sample are listed, as sequenced in a study of radiation and T cells in renal cell carcinoma (dated by TCRdb to 2020 to 2022). Taken with the paper, the label for time point translates to: baseline pretreatment blood. Sample treatment or condition, as interpreted from the label and publication: 15 Gy SBRT to primary tumor, nephrectomy 4 weeks later. The library was made by the immunoSEQ multiplex PCR assay. TCRdb stores this immuneACCESS table with in-frame sequences only. Part of the clones is absent; in the studies checked, under half of the shortfall reflects unresolved V genes, and no reason is known for the rest. For this sample the table gives 130,000 or so clones, of which around four fifths were detected only once. The ten largest clones capture roughly 25% of the sample. This specimen consisted of blood, obtained from a patient whose treatment included radiotherapy and nephrectomy. Receptors originate from a woman in her 50s with renal cell carcinoma.

The gene calls are TRBV5-6 and TRBJ1-2; D is perhaps TRBD1 (6 bases). The V and J ends lost 4 bases and 4 bases respectively, with 26 bases between them. The germline V gene has CDR1 SGHDT and CDR2 YYEEEE. The CDR3 contains 18 residues. CDR3 in amino acids: CASSQRGAGAIPLYGYTF. The CDR3 DNA reads TGTGCCAGCAGCCAGAGGGGGGCGGGGGCAATCCCCCTCTATGGCTACACCTTC.

This CDR3 reads CATSRDSRGAEQYF. CDR3 bases: TGTGCCACCAGCAGAGATTCTCGCGGAGCTGAGCAGTACTTC. The rearrangement links TRBV15 to TRBJ2-7; no clear D gene. V was clipped by 0 bases and J by 7 bases, with 13 bases between them. This CDR3 contains 14 residues. In germline, CDR1 is LNHNV, CDR2 YYDKDF (reference sequence).

This chain uses TRBV7-2 with TRBJ2-7; 7 nucleotides match TRBD1. CDR3 length equals 15 residues. The junction had 9 bases not matched to a gene; V was cut back by 5 bases and J by 2 bases. Germline V lookup: CDR1 SGHTA, CDR2 FQGNSA. For the CDR3, the DNA is TGTGCCAGCAGCCTTTCCAGGGGGTTAACCTACGAGCAGTACTTC. The encoded protein is CASSLSRGLTYEQYF.

The V gene is TRBV30, the J gene TRBJ1-5; D unresolved. CDR1 and CDR2 (germline): GTSNPN, SVGIG (reference sequence). This CDR3 has 14 residues. V lost 1 base, J lost 9 bases, and 16 bases lay in between. Here the CDR3 reads CAWSAGPSRRPQHF. In DNA, the CDR3 is TGTGCCTGGAGTGCTGGACCCTCCCGTAGGCCCCAGCATTTT.

This chain uses TRBV9 with TRBJ2-6, with a weak D call TRBD1 (6 bases). Deletions cut 0 bases from V and 2 bases from J, with 9 bases between. This CDR3 comprises 16 residues. Germline V gene sequence: CDR1 SGDLS, CDR2 YYNGEE. DNA of the CDR3: TGTGCCAGCAGCGTAGGACAGGCTCCTGGGGCCAACGTCCTGACTTTC. Protein: CASSVGQAPGANVLTF.

The V call is TRBV5-1, the J call TRBJ1-1; TRBD1 matches 9 bases. CDR3 length: 16 residues. Germline values: CDR1 SGHRS, CDR2 YFSETQ. With V trimmed by 4 bases and J by 0 bases, 7 bases remained unmatched. The CDR3 coding sequence is TGCGCCAGCAGCGGGTCTTGGGACAGGGTGAACACTGAAGCTTTCTTT. Amino acid sequence: CASSGSWDRVNTEAFF.

This chain links TRBV5-6 with TRBJ2-7; D gene unclear. This CDR3 is 12 amino acids long. V was pared by 1 base and J by 3 bases, with 5 bases between. Germline-derived CDR1 and CDR2 are SGHDT and YYEEEE. The DNA for the CDR3 is TGTGCCAGCAGCTTGCTAGGCTACGAGCAGTACTTC. Its protein product is CASSLLGYEQYF.

The chain uses TRBV5-1 and TRBJ2-2, with TRBD2 matching 8 bases. After removal of 4 bases from V and 4 bases from J, the junction contained 9 bases not matched to a gene. The CDR3 covers 16 residues. CDR1 and CDR2 from the germline V gene are SGHRS and YFSETQ. The CDR3 region has the DNA TGCGCCAGCAGCAACGAAATGAGCGGGGGCACCGGGGAGCTGTTTTTT. It specifies CASSNEMSGGTGELFF.

This chain links TRBV9 with TRBJ1-3, with D possibly TRBD1 on 6 matching bases. The V gene's germline CDR1 is SGDLS and CDR2 YYNGEE. The V gene lost 6 bases and the J gene lost 8 bases, with 15 bases spanning the gap. The CDR3 is 13 residues long. The CDR3 DNA is TGTGCCAGCACCAAAGGGGGGGACTACACCATATATTTT. Amino acid sequence: CASTKGGDYTIYF.

This clone was observed a handful of times. V is TRBV29-1 and J is TRBJ1-1, with a tentative D call TRBD1 (6 bases). Trimming pared 6 bases from V and 4 bases from J, leaving 15 bases between. CDR1 is SQVTM and CDR2 is ANQGSEA in the germline V gene. The CDR3 covers 13 residues. The CDR3, as DNA: TGCAGCGTCGGGGGCGAGATCGCCACTGAAGCTTTCTTT. Translation: CSVGGEIATEAFF.

The genes are TRBV7-9 and TRBJ1-5; 9 bases are a match to TRBD1. V lost 6 bases to trimming and J lost 5 bases; unmatched junction nucleotides: 2. Germline V lookup: CDR1 SEHNR, CDR2 FQNEAQ (reference sequence). This CDR3 region has 13 residues. Written as DNA, the CDR3 is TGTGCCAGCAGACAGGGGGCCGATCAGCCCCAGCATTTT. Amino acids: CASRQGADQPQHF.